Below, 26 T cell receptor beta chains from the same sample are listed, as sequenced in a study of blood T cell repertoires in COVID-19. Using immunoSEQ multiplex PCR, the repertoire was profiled, and TCRdb retains in-frame clones only, with some absent. The sample carries 250,000 to 300,000 clones, 88% recorded once. The sample consisted of peripheral blood. The receptors were gathered from a woman between 25 and 40 years old with COVID-19, enrolled during active disease.

This chain joins TRBV18 and TRBJ1-4, with TRBD1 identical over 9 bases. The CDR3 is 15 residues long. V shed 2 bases, J shed 5 bases, and the junction held 3 bases outside the gene matches. Germline V gene sequence: CDR1 KGHSH, CDR2 LQKENI. In DNA, the CDR3 is TGTGCCAGCTCACCAGGGGGACAGGGAAATGAAAAACTGTTTTTT. Translating gives CASSPGGQGNEKLFF.

The chain carries TRBV24-1 and TRBJ2-4, with a possible D match to TRBD2 (5 bases). The CDR3 spans 18 residues. V was shortened by 6 bases and J by 3 bases, with 23 bases between the two germline ends. Germline V gives CDR1 KGHDR, CDR2 SFDVKD. The CDR3 loop reads CATSSWESPRFDKNIQYF. The CDR3 DNA reads TGTGCCACCAGTTCCTGGGAGTCCCCCCGGTTCGACAAAAACATTCAGTACTTC.

The rearrangement links TRBV2 to TRBJ2-5, with D maybe TRBD2 (6 bases). Germline V gene sequence: CDR1 SNHLY, CDR2 FYNNEI. V was cut by 6 bases and J by 3 bases, with 8 bases left in between. CDR3 length: 12 amino acids. CDR3 residues: CASRTGEETQYF. Here the CDR3 DNA reads TGTGCCAGCAGGACGGGGGAAGAGACCCAGTACTTC.

The V and J genes are TRBV30 and TRBJ1-5, with a possible D match to TRBD1 (5 bases). CDR3 length: 14 amino acids. Trimming removed 1 base from V and 8 bases from J, with 15 bases in between. CDR1 is GTSNPN, CDR2 SVGIG, per germline (reference sequence). CDR3 residues: CAWSGWDGGEPQHF. DNA for the CDR3: TGTGCCTGGAGTGGTTGGGACGGAGGGGAGCCCCAGCATTTT.

The rearrangement joins TRBV5-1 to TRBJ2-2; 8 nucleotides line up with TRBD1. Germline V gene sequence: CDR1 SGHRS, CDR2 YFSETQ. Trimming cost V 4 bases and J 3 bases; bases outside gene matches: 2. The CDR3 is 14 amino acids. The CDR3 region has the DNA TGCGCCAGCAGCACGGGACAGGACACCGGGGAGCTGTTTTTT. Its protein product is CASSTGQDTGELFF. The whole variable domain, remainder taken from reference TRBV5-1 and TRBJ2-2, is KAGVTQTPRYLIKTRGQQVTLSCSPISGHRSVSWYQQTPGQGLQFLFEYFSETQRNKGNFPGRFSGRQFSNSRSEMNVSTLELGDSALYLCASSTGQDTGELFFGEGSRLTVL.

This rearrangement joins TRBV28 to TRBJ2-1; 8 nucleotides line up with TRBD2. There are 15 residues in the CDR3. Germline CDR1 MDHEN, CDR2 SYDVKM. V was pared by 7 bases and J by 2 bases, with 7 bases of the junction left unmatched. The CDR3 DNA sequence: TGTGCCAGCACCCTTGCGGGGGGTCCCTACAATGAGCAGTTCTTC. Its translation: CASTLAGGPYNEQFF. Looking up the rest from reference TRBV28 and TRBJ2-1 gives the full variable domain: DVKVTQSSRYLVKRTGEKVFLECVQDMDHENMFWYRQDPGLGLRLIYFSYDVKMKEKGDIPEGYSVSREKKERFSLILESASTNQTSMYLCASTLAGGPYNEQFFGPGTRLTVL.

V usage is TRBV6-1 and J usage is TRBJ1-3; D not certain. This CDR3 comprises 16 residues. The V gene lost 2 bases and the J gene lost 0 bases, with 11 bases spanning the gap. Per the germline V gene, CDR1 is MNHNS and CDR2 is SASEGT. The CDR3 region has the DNA TGTGCCAGCAGTGAACAATCCCCAGGCTCTGGAAACACCATATATTTT. As protein: CASSEQSPGSGNTIYF.

V is TRBV25-1 and J is TRBJ2-1; 10 bases map to TRBD2. Germline values: CDR1 MGHDK, CDR2 SYGVNS. V was clipped by 3 bases and J by 0 bases; unmatched bases: 5. The CDR3 has 17 amino acids. This CDR3 reads CASSDSPSGSSYNEQFF. CDR3 DNA: TGTGCCAGCAGTGACTCACCTAGCGGGAGCTCCTACAATGAGCAGTTCTTC.

The chain is built from TRBV19 and TRBJ1-5, with D possibly matching TRBD1 (5 bases). V was trimmed by 2 bases and J by 4 bases, leaving 12 bases between them. Germline CDR1 LNHDA, CDR2 SQIVND (reference sequence). CDR3 length: 15 residues. The CDR3 DNA is TGTGCCAGTAGTATACGCGGGACCGGGAATCAGCCCCAGCATTTT. Translated, it gives CASSIRGTGNQPQHF.

The V call is TRBV28, the J call TRBJ1-5; tentative D call: TRBD1 (5 bases). Per germline, CDR1 MDHEN and CDR2 SYDVKM. The CDR3 length is 16 residues. Trimming pared 6 bases from V and 6 bases from J, leaving 21 bases between. CDR3 region: CASSASTGPGGQPQHF. CDR3 nucleotides: TGTGCCAGCAGCGCATCCACGGGGCCGGGGGGTCAGCCCCAGCATTTT.

J is TRBJ2-1 and V is TRBV11-2; 7 bases line up with TRBD1. CDR3 length equals 13 residues. Looked up from germline, CDR1 is SGHAT and CDR2 is FQNNGV. V gave up 5 bases and J gave up 15 bases; unmatched junction bases: 13. CDR3 loop: CASSLQRTDRRFF. The DNA for the CDR3 is TGTGCCAGCAGCCTGCAACGGACGGACAGGCGGTTCTTC.

This rearrangement joins TRBV7-3 to TRBJ2-3; D gene unclear. CDR1 SGHTA and CDR2 FQGTGA come from the germline V gene. The CDR3 spans 14 residues. V lost 2 bases to trimming and J lost 5 bases, with 11 bases between them. CDR3 DNA: TGTGCCAGCAGCTTAGTAAGTTCCGGAGATACGCAGTATTTT. Translation gives CASSLVSSGDTQYF. The full variable domain, in which reference TRBV7-3 and TRBJ2-3 provide the parts outside the CDR3, is GAGVSQTPSNKVTEKGKYVELRCDPISGHTALYWYRQSLGQGPEFLIYFQGTGAADDSGLPNDRFFAVRPEGSVSTLKIQRTERGDSAVYLCASSLVSSGDTQYFGPGTRLTVL.

As DNA, the CDR3 is TGTGCCAGCAGTCGACAGGGGGCCGCTGGCTACACCTTC. It is translated as CASSRQGAAGYTF. This chain joins TRBV11-2 and TRBJ1-2, with 10 bases aligning to TRBD1. Trimming took 6 bases from V and 7 from J; bases not matched to a gene: 5. This CDR3 has 13 residues. CDR1 and CDR2 from the germline V gene are SGHAT and FQNNGV.

The chain employs TRBV7-8 and TRBJ2-7, with D perhaps matching TRBD1 (5 bases). The germline gives CDR1 SGHVS, CDR2 FQNEAQ. Trimming shortened V by 6 bases and J by 3 bases, and 9 bases separated the two germline ends. The CDR3 is 12 residues long. This CDR3 is CASRRDSYEQYF. In DNA, the CDR3 is TGTGCCAGCAGACGTGACAGCTACGAGCAGTACTTC.

The chain carries TRBV11-3 and TRBJ2-5; 7 nucleotides line up with TRBD2. The V segment lost 2 bases and the J segment 4 bases; nucleotides outside the gene matches: 10. The CDR3 has 16 residues. From germline, CDR1 is SGHNT and CDR2 YENEEA. The CDR3 spells CASSLRTGRGPETQYF. The CDR3 DNA reads as TGTGCCAGCAGCTTACGAACTGGGAGGGGACCAGAGACCCAGTACTTC.

V usage is TRBV7-9 and J usage is TRBJ2-7; TRBD1 aligns across 7 bases. The CDR3 is made up of 15 amino acids. The trim removed 1 base at V and 3 bases at J, leaving 6 bases unmatched. Germline assignment: CDR1 SEHNR and CDR2 FQNEAQ (reference sequence). This CDR3 reads CASSLDGTAYYEQYF. DNA of the CDR3: TGTGCCAGCAGCTTAGACGGGACAGCATACTACGAGCAGTACTTC. The full variable domain, in which reference TRBV7-9 and TRBJ2-7 provide the parts outside the CDR3, is DTGVSQNPRHKITKRGQNVTFRCDPISEHNRLYWYRQTLGQGPEFLTYFQNEAQLEKSRLLSDRFSAERPKGSFSTLEIQRTEQGDSAMYLCASSLDGTAYYEQYFGPGTRLTVT.

This chain joins TRBV5-1 and TRBJ2-3; no firm D call. The germline V gene has CDR1 SGHRS and CDR2 YFSETQ. V lost 0 bases and J lost 2, with 10 bases in between. This CDR3 has 15 amino acids. The CDR3 DNA follows: TGCGCCAGCAGCTTGGCCCTTACAGCCACAGATACGCAGTATTTT. Encoded protein: CASSLALTATDTQYF.

The chain has TRBV6-6 and TRBJ2-7, with TRBD1 matching 7 bases. V dropped 5 bases and J dropped 1; count of bases not matched to a gene: 8. Germline CDR1 reads MNHNY; CDR2 reads SVGAGI (reference sequence). The CDR3 loop spans 15 amino acids. The CDR3 DNA reads TGTGCCAGCAGTATAAGACAGGGTGATTCCTACGAGCAGTACTTC. Residues: CASSIRQGDSYEQYF.

The CDR3 reads CASSPGQYGNTIYF. DNA of the CDR3: TGTGCCAGCAGTCCAGGACAATACGGAAACACCATATATTTT. The J gene is TRBJ1-3, the V gene TRBV27; D is perhaps TRBD1 (5 bases). Germline lookup yields CDR1 MNHEY and CDR2 SMNVEV (reference sequence). The V and J ends lost 5 bases and 4 bases respectively, with 12 bases between them. The CDR3 sequence is 14 residues long.

This rearrangement joins TRBV9 to TRBJ2-7; the match to TRBD1 covers 7 bases. CDR3 length equals 14 residues. Trimming at V came to 4 bases and at J to 0 bases, leaving 4 bases not matched to a gene. Per germline, CDR1 SGDLS and CDR2 YYNGEE. CDR3 residues: CASSTGQASYEQYF. CDR3 DNA: TGTGCCAGCAGCACTGGACAGGCCTCCTACGAGCAGTACTTC.

This chain joins TRBV6-6 and TRBJ1-3; tentative D call: TRBD1 (6 bases). The CDR3 has 15 amino acids. Trimming took 0 bases from V and 8 from J, leaving 14 bases between them. Per germline, CDR1 MNHNY and CDR2 SVGAGI (reference sequence). As DNA, the CDR3 is TGTGCCAGCAGTTACTCTGTGACAGGCCTGGACACCATATATTTT. Amino acids: CASSYSVTGLDTIYF.

J is TRBJ1-5 and V is TRBV10-3; perhaps TRBD1 as D (5 bases). CDR1 is ENHRY, CDR2 SYGVKD, per germline. Trimming cost V 0 bases and J 0 bases, with 12 bases left between them. The CDR3 runs to 17 residues. As DNA, the CDR3 is TGTGCCATCAGTGAGTCGGTCAGGGTGAATAGCAATCAGCCCCAGCATTTT. Amino acids: CAISESVRVNSNQPQHF.

This sequence joins TRBV10-1 and TRBJ2-1; TRBD2 matches 10 bases. Germline CDR1 WNHNN, CDR2 SYGVQD (reference sequence). Trimming removed 0 bases from V and 5 bases from J; junction bases left unmatched: 1. The CDR3 extends over 15 amino acids. DNA for the CDR3: TGCGCCAGCAGTGAGTCAGGACTAGCGGACAATGAGCAGTTCTTC. Residues: CASSESGLADNEQFF.

The rearrangement links TRBV13 to TRBJ1-1; maybe TRBD1 (6 bases). This CDR3 is 13 amino acids long. Per germline, CDR1 PRHDT and CDR2 FYEKMQ (reference sequence). Trimming removed 5 bases from V and 2 bases from J, with 9 bases in between. The CDR3 protein is CASSPGVNTEAFF. In nucleotides, the CDR3 is TGTGCCAGCAGCCCAGGGGTCAACACTGAAGCTTTCTTT.

The chain carries TRBV20-1 and TRBJ1-5; D might be TRBD1 (5 bases). Germline V gene lookup returns CDR1 DFQATT and CDR2 SNEGSKA (reference sequence). This CDR3 region has 15 residues. Trimming took off 3 bases at V and 0 bases at J, with 12 bases between the two ends. The DNA for the CDR3 is TGCAGTGCTAGTGTTCAGGGTTATAGCAATCAGCCCCAGCATTTT. Translation gives CSASVQGYSNQPQHF.

The genes are TRBV4-1 and TRBJ2-1, with 14 nucleotides matching TRBD2. The V and J ends lost 6 bases and 8 bases, in that order; junction bases with no gene match: 0. CDR3 length: 13 amino acids. Germline V gene data show CDR1 as MGHRA and CDR2 as YSYEKL. CDR3 nucleotide sequence: TGCGCCAGCAGGACTAGCGGGAGGGATGAGCAGTTCTTC. Its translation is CASRTSGRDEQFF.